The present T cell receptor (beta chain) was sequenced within a study of blood T cells in healthy people across ages. Germline CDR1 reads MGHRA; CDR2 reads YSYEKL. Between the trimmed V and J ends, which lost 4 bases and 6 bases, there was a span of 14 bases. The CDR3 is made up of 14 amino acids. A sample-barcoded 5' primer and a J-beta primer mix were used in a second PCR of about 7 to 12 cycles. Each of the samples gave a minimum of 2.5 million paired-end reads that contained CDR3. From the 5' RACE reads, TCRdb called clonotypes with MiXCR, one entry per CDR3 protein. Of about 1.8 million distinct CDR3 sequences in the sample, 40% to 55% were seen once.

This sequence was found in a woman between 40 and 50 years old in good health. V is TRBV4-1 and J is TRBJ2-3; possible D gene TRBD1, 6 bases. The sequenced sample was blood. The CDR3 sequence is CASSRTRTGDTQYF. The CDR3 nucleotides are TGCGCCAGCAGCCGCACGCGAACAGGGGATACGCAGTATTTT.